This T cell receptor (beta chain) derives from a study of blood T cells in healthy people across ages. The authors ran a second PCR of about 7 to 11 cycles using a sample-barcoded 5' primer and a J-beta primer mix. TCRdb re-called the 5' RACE reads with MiXCR, one entry per CDR3 protein. The sample shows about 970,000 distinct CDR3 sequences, roughly 51% of them seen only once. This CDR3 is built from 13 residues. Trimming pared 6 bases from V and 13 bases from J, leaving 19 bases between. Germline assignment: CDR1 SGHNT and CDR2 YENEEA. Roughly 10 milliliters was the volume of peripheral blood drawn from each donor.

This receptor was identified in a woman aged 55-75 years in good health. The specimen was blood. The V call is TRBV11-3, the J call TRBJ2-1; D may be TRBD1 (6 bases). The CDR3 bases are TGTGCCAGCAGTATAATCAGGGGAGAGACCCAGTTCTTC. It codes for CASSIIRGETQFF.